This T cell receptor beta chain was obtained from a study of low-dose radiotherapy and immunotherapy resistance in tumors (dated by TCRdb to between 2021 and 2023). Study-wide context: In Cohort 1, 0.5 Gy per fraction was delivered every 2 weeks, and a total PTV dose of 6.5 Gy was prescribed. Aspirin 300 mg was taken orally once daily by patients for four cycles, starting on cycle 1 day 1. Patients were given nivolumab as a 240 mg flat dose every two weeks and ipilimumab at 1 mg/kg every six weeks, with both drugs delivered intravenously. Cohort 2 received 1 Gy per fraction every two weeks, with a total of 13 Gy over 26 weeks. Trial participants were not randomized into treatment groups. Eight patients were included in the translational analysis: three from the first dose cohort and the first five from the second dose cohort. Intravenous cyclophosphamide at 200 mg/m2 was administered every two weeks, one day ahead of each radiation and immunotherapy administration.

V is clipped by 4 bases and J by 5 bases, and the sequence between their germline boundaries is 12 bases long. Inclusive of the bounding cysteine and phenylalanine, the CDR3 is 14 residues long. Only the CDR3 DNA is retained, 42 bases long and in frame from the first base. TCRdb names Illumina HiSeq 2500 as the instrument used. First-strand cDNA was synthesized with Superscript III and a set of TRAV- and TRBV-specific primers, covering both TCRalpha and TCRbeta chains. TCRs were amplified with Phusion for 20 PCR cycles, with a constant-region primer paired with the adapter attached to the V primers. The MessageAmp II aRNA Amplification Kit was used to amplify the isolated mRNA, with in vitro transcription run for roughly 15 hours at 37 degrees C. The Dynabeads mRNA DIRECT Purification Kit was used to isolate mRNA for TCR sequencing. Indexed Illumina adapters were added in a second Phusion PCR of roughly 25 cycles, after which AMPure XP beads were used to purify the products. As for the original processing: Using custom Perl scripts, TCR sequences encoding the same protein were pooled, out-of-frame sequences were removed, and the abundance of each clonotype was computed. Any TCR sequence supported by only a single read was excluded from analysis. Among the metrics used to describe the repertoires were Shannon entropy, Gini index, clonality, richness, and the frequency of TCRs shared between repertoires. TCRdb reanalyzed the raw reads on its own, using fastp at Q25 for trimming and MiXCR for clone calling, and kept in-frame beta chains. Each record represents a unique CDR3 protein, reported with the most common genes and DNA among its rows. V and J calls and clone size were set by TCRdb, not the authors. The sample table shows under 75,000 distinct CDR3 sequences, and about 25% are seen once. The top ten constitute approximately 7.2% of the sample.

This clonotype was counted at least ten times. No cognate antigen has been identified for it. Within one base of it there is no much larger clone, and no base qualities were kept. Per the publication, the time point label means: after trial treatment. What this sample's treatment or condition label stands for: LDRT plus nivolumab, ipilimumab, low-dose cyclophosphamide and aspirin (RACIN trial). Donors were enrolled in RACIN, a single-arm phase I dose-escalation trial combining nivolumab, ipilimumab, aspirin, low-dose cyclophosphamide and low-dose radiotherapy. Eligible patients had advanced, TIL-negative solid tumors.

The receptor's source is a male donor with prostate cancer. This material consisted of PBMCs, taken after low-dose radiotherapy plus immunotherapy. The sequence joins TRBV23-1 to TRBJ1-5; the D gene is perhaps TRBD1, from 6 matching bases. TRBV23-1 is noted as an ORF with a role that remains uncertain. The DNA sequence follows: TGCGCCAGCAGTCGGGGGCCGAGAGATCAGCCCCAGCATTTT. This gives the protein CASSRGPRDQPQHF.